The 3 T cell receptor beta chains presented below share a single source sample, sequenced in a study of control samples from healthy donors and cancer patients. Only in-frame clones appear in the TCRdb table, and some are missing; sequencing was by immunoSEQ multiplex PCR. Of 150,000 to 200,000 clones in the sample, around 90% are singletons; the top ten hold 1.3% to 1.5%. Sequenced sample: blood. These receptors were taken from a woman aged 45-60 years in good health.

This clone has just one count. The chain has TRBV28 and TRBJ1-2; TRBD1 is a possible D gene (5 bases). CDR1 is MDHEN and CDR2 is SYDVKM in the germline V gene. Trimming took off 5 bases at V and 8 bases at J, with 12 bases between the two ends. This CDR3 has 12 residues. CDR3 region: CASSATDKGYTF. CDR3 DNA: TGTGCCAGCAGTGCGACAGATAAGGGCTACACCTTC.

The chain has TRBV19 and TRBJ2-2; 7 bases are shared with TRBD2. Losses at the gene ends were 3 bases for V and 7 bases for J; bases not matched to a gene: 8. The CDR3 runs to 15 residues. CDR1 and CDR2 (germline): LNHDA, SQIVND (reference sequence). This CDR3 is CASSMGTIRGGELFF. In DNA, the CDR3 is TGTGCCAGTAGTATGGGGACTATCCGCGGCGGGGAGCTGTTTTTT.

The chain employs TRBV5-6 and TRBJ1-5, with D tentatively TRBD1 (5 bases). Looked up from germline, CDR1 is SGHDT and CDR2 is YYEEEE. The length of the CDR3 is 14 residues. Trimming removed 4 bases at V and 3 bases at J, with 11 bases between. CDR3 DNA sequence: TGTGCCAGCAGCCGAGCGGGGCCCAATCAGCCCCAGCATTTT. This sequence encodes CASSRAGPNQPQHF.